The 32 T cell receptor beta chains in this list originate from one sample, sequenced in a study of early T cells in non-severe SARS-CoV-2 infection. One entry per CDR3 protein results from TCRdb running MiXCR on the 5' RACE reads. The data hold 66,000 or so distinct CDR3 sequences, with over 10% observed a single time. The sample was whole blood. Receptor source: an adult who was a healthcare worker with PCR-confirmed SARS-CoV-2 infection or an uninfected control (not recorded which).

This clonotype rates as medium-sized. The chain combines TRBV3-1 with TRBJ2-7; D unresolved. The germline V gene encodes CDR1 LGHDT and CDR2 YNNKEL (reference sequence). This CDR3 is built from 13 residues. V was cut by 0 bases and J by 9 bases, with 12 bases left in between. The CDR3 sequence is CASSQDQRYSQYF. Here the CDR3 DNA reads TGTGCCAGCAGCCAAGATCAACGATATTCGCAGTACTTC.

In its sample, this clonotype was seen many times. The chain couples TRBV28 to TRBJ1-1; no clear D. This CDR3 is built from 11 residues. With 7 bases removed from V and 0 bases from J, the gap between germline ends came to 3 bases. Germline CDR1 is MDHEN and CDR2 is SYDVKM. The CDR3 nucleotides are TGTGCCAGCAAGATGAACACTGAAGCTTTCTTT. Translated: CASKMNTEAFF.

The chain couples TRBV9 to TRBJ2-7; TRBD2 matches 7 bases. The CDR3 runs to 15 residues. Germline V gene sequence: CDR1 SGDLS, CDR2 YYNGEE. Trimming removed 0 bases from V and 0 bases from J; junction bases left unmatched: 3. The CDR3 here is CASSVESGTSYEQYF. As DNA, the CDR3 is TGTGCCAGCAGCGTAGAGAGCGGGACCTCCTACGAGCAGTACTTC.

The chain employs TRBV5-1 and TRBJ1-6; tentatively, D is TRBD1 (6 bases). CDR3 length: 14 residues. The germline gives CDR1 SGHRS, CDR2 YFSETQ. Between the trimmed V and J ends, which lost 2 bases and 6 bases, there was a span of 9 bases. The CDR3 DNA sequence: TGCGCCAGCAGCTTTCAACAGGGTAATTCACCCCTCCACTTT. This translates into CASSFQQGNSPLHF.

The V gene is TRBV10-3, the J gene TRBJ2-7; D not certain. Germline V gene lookup returns CDR1 ENHRY and CDR2 SYGVKD. The CDR3 runs 14 residues. Between the trimmed V and J ends, which lost 3 bases and 5 bases, there was a span of 14 bases. CDR3 in amino acids: CAISEGPSANEQYF. As DNA, the CDR3 is TGTGCCATCAGTGAAGGGCCGAGCGCCAACGAGCAGTACTTC.

This clonotype was found a few times. The gene calls are TRBV20-1 and TRBJ1-1; D ambiguous. The CDR3 consists of 11 residues. Per the germline V gene, CDR1 is DFQATT and CDR2 is SNEGSKA (reference sequence). The ends were cut back, 5 bases at V and 4 bases at J, with 8 bases in the middle. CDR3 region: CSARRSTEAFF. The CDR3 DNA follows: TGCAGTGCTCGGAGAAGCACTGAAGCTTTCTTT.

This clonotype was picked up many times. One junction end disagrees with the germline gene, perhaps due to a read error. V usage is TRBV30 and J usage is TRBJ2-1; maybe TRBD2 (6 bases). The length of the CDR3 is 8 residues. CDR1 is GTSNPN and CDR2 is SVGIG in the germline V gene (reference sequence). The CDR3 DNA reads TGTGCCTGGGCCGGGAGTCGCTTC. This gives the protein CAWAGSRF.

Here the CDR3 reads CASSPNTGLTGELFF. The CDR3 DNA reads TGCGCCAGCAGCCCGAACACGGGCTTAACCGGGGAGCTGTTTTTT. The gene calls are TRBV5-1 and TRBJ2-2; no definite D call. CDR3 length: 15 residues. Between the trimmed V and J ends, which lost 4 bases and 5 bases, there was a span of 15 bases. Per germline, CDR1 SGHRS and CDR2 YFSETQ.

The chain carries TRBV28 and TRBJ2-5, with unresolved D. V lost 3 bases, J lost 5 bases, and 10 bases lay in between. The germline gives CDR1 MDHEN, CDR2 SYDVKM. The CDR3 is 13 amino acids. CDR3 sequence (DNA): TGTGCCAGCAGTTTTCACGGGCTGGAGACCCAGTACTTC. This sequence encodes CASSFHGLETQYF. Full variable domain (missing parts from reference TRBV28 and TRBJ2-5): DVKVTQSSRYLVKRTGEKVFLECVQDMDHENMFWYRQDPGLGLRLIYFSYDVKMKEKGDIPEGYSVSREKKERFSLILESASTNQTSMYLCASSFHGLETQYFGPGTRLLVL.

In this sample, this clonotype turned up many times. The rearrangement links TRBV27 to TRBJ2-1, with unresolved D. V gave up 1 base and J gave up 5 bases, with 6 bases separating them. The germline gives CDR1 MNHEY, CDR2 SMNVEV (reference sequence). This CDR3 region has 13 residues. CDR3 amino acids: CASSLFRDNEQFF. In nucleotides, the CDR3 is TGTGCCAGCAGTTTATTTAGAGACAATGAGCAGTTCTTC.

This clonotype was found a few times. CDR3 loop: CASRSSGSSYEQYF. For the CDR3, the DNA is TGTGCCAGCAGATCTAGCGGGAGCTCCTACGAGCAGTACTTC. The chain carries TRBV6-2 or TRBV6-3 and TRBJ2-7, with TRBD2 matching 10 bases. CDR3 length: 14 amino acids. V lost 6 bases to trimming and J lost 0 bases; unmatched junction nucleotides: 2. The germline V gene has CDR1 MNHEY and CDR2 SVGEGT.

This clonotype was detected only a few times. The DNA of the CDR3 is TGCAGTGCTAGAGCGTACGCGGTCTCCTACGAGCAGTACTTC. Its translation is CSARAYAVSYEQYF. The chain employs TRBV20-1 and TRBJ2-7; no firm D call. Germline lookup yields CDR1 DFQATT and CDR2 SNEGSKA (reference sequence). Trimming took off 1 base at V and 0 bases at J, with 10 bases between the two ends. The CDR3 length is 14 residues.

This chain links TRBV4-1 with TRBJ1-3; possibly TRBD1 for D (5 bases). In germline, CDR1 is MGHRA, CDR2 YSYEKL. The CDR3 is 17 amino acids. V dropped 3 bases and J dropped 6 bases, with 21 bases sitting between them. This CDR3 reads CASSHRVRGEIENTIYF. CDR3 nucleotides: TGCGCCAGCAGCCACCGAGTAAGAGGGGAGATTGAAAACACCATATATTTT.

The chain has TRBV13 and TRBJ2-7; perhaps TRBD1 as D (6 bases). The germline gives CDR1 PRHDT, CDR2 FYEKMQ (reference sequence). The CDR3 consists of 16 residues. Trimming shortened V by 8 bases and J by 0 bases, and 20 bases separated the two germline ends. This CDR3 reads CASAQGTTRSSYEQYF. For the CDR3, the DNA is TGTGCCAGCGCCCAGGGGACGACCCGTAGCTCCTACGAGCAGTACTTC.

The table lists this clonotype with a few counts. J is TRBJ2-1 and V is TRBV6-5; 11 nucleotides align to TRBD2. CDR1 is MNHEY, CDR2 SVGAGI, per germline. There are 15 residues in the CDR3. Losses at the gene ends were 6 bases for V and 5 bases for J; bases not matched to a gene: 6. CDR3 protein: CASRRGTSGHNEQFF. For the CDR3, the DNA is TGTGCCAGCAGGCGTGGGACTAGCGGACACAATGAGCAGTTCTTC.

The chain couples TRBV29-1 to TRBJ2-7; tentatively, D is TRBD2 (6 bases). This CDR3 has 12 residues. Trimming shortened V by 5 bases and J by 6 bases, and 14 bases separated the two germline ends. From germline, CDR1 is SQVTM and CDR2 ANQGSEA. CDR3 nucleotide sequence: TGCAGCGTTCGACTCGGACTAATCGAGCAGTACTTC. Translating gives CSVRLGLIEQYF.

This clonotype was counted a few times. An end of the junction does not agree with germline; a read error may underlie this. The rearrangement links TRBV20-1 to TRBJ2-7; D gene unclear. CDR3 length: 14 amino acids. Germline CDR1 is DFQATT and CDR2 is SNEGSKA (reference sequence). For the CDR3, the DNA is TGCACTGCTAGAGATAGGAGTAAGGTCTACGAGCAGTACTTC. Protein product: CTARDRSKVYEQYF.

This clonotype was counted a single time. V is TRBV19 and J is TRBJ2-6; either TRBD1 or TRBD2 may fit D (5 bases each). The length of the CDR3 is 18 residues. Germline V gene lookup returns CDR1 LNHDA and CDR2 SQIVND (reference sequence). V was clipped by 0 bases and J by 0 bases, with 12 bases between them. Here the CDR3 reads CASSIDRDQSSGANVLTF. The CDR3 bases are TGTGCCAGTAGTATAGACCGGGACCAATCCTCTGGGGCCAACGTCCTGACTTTC.

This clonotype was recorded a few times. The genes are TRBV7-2 and TRBJ2-7; 10 positions match TRBD2. The trim removed 5 bases at V and 2 bases at J, leaving 9 bases unmatched. Germline CDR1 and CDR2: SGHTA and FQGNSA. The CDR3 is 16 residues long. DNA for the CDR3: TGTGCCAGCAGCCCTATACTAGCGGGATACCCCTACGAGCAGTACTTC. It codes for CASSPILAGYPYEQYF.

The J gene is TRBJ2-1, the V gene TRBV5-5; no firm D call. The V gene lost 4 bases and the J gene lost 4 bases, with 9 bases spanning the gap. Germline values: CDR1 SGHKS, CDR2 YYEKEE (reference sequence). This CDR3 has 13 residues. In DNA, the CDR3 is TGTGCCAGCAGCCGCCCTGGGTACAATGAGCAGTTCTTC. Its protein product is CASSRPGYNEQFF.

This clonotype was recorded at least ten times. The chain joins TRBV6-2 or TRBV6-3 to TRBJ1-5; D is uncertain. The CDR3 spans 11 residues. The ends were cut back, 6 bases at V and 9 bases at J, with 9 bases in the middle. Germline V CDR1 and CDR2: MNHEY, SVGEGT. The CDR3 spells CASRGPGPQHF. The CDR3, as DNA: TGTGCCAGCAGAGGCCCGGGGCCCCAGCATTTT.

The gene calls are TRBV20-1 and TRBJ1-4, with 9 bases aligning to TRBD1. Trimming at V came to 5 bases and at J to 7 bases, leaving 5 bases not matched to a gene. The germline V gene has CDR1 DFQATT and CDR2 SNEGSKA (reference sequence). The length of the CDR3 is 13 residues. The CDR3, as DNA: TGCAGTGCTCCCGGGACAGGGAGTGAAAAACTGTTTTTT. Its protein product is CSAPGTGSEKLFF.

This clonotype has at least ten counts. This chain joins TRBV5-4 and TRBJ1-2; 11 nucleotides match TRBD1. The germline V gene encodes CDR1 SGHNT and CDR2 YYREEE (reference sequence). This CDR3 has 16 amino acids. V lost 3 bases to trimming and J lost 8 bases; unmatched junction nucleotides: 12. This chain's CDR3 is CASSSRRGTGGDGYTF. The DNA for the CDR3 is TGTGCCAGCAGCTCCCGCCGGGGGACAGGGGGTGACGGCTACACCTTC.

CDR3 sequence reads: CASSSVNQPQHF. The DNA of the CDR3 is TGTGCCAGCAGTTCCGTCAATCAGCCCCAGCATTTT. The chain uses TRBV28 and TRBJ1-5; no firm D call. The CDR3 has 12 amino acids. Germline V gives CDR1 MDHEN, CDR2 SYDVKM. The germline V and J ends were trimmed by 4 bases and 3 bases, with 4 bases remaining between them.

This clonotype showed up many times. The chain has TRBV27 and TRBJ2-2; 10 bases match TRBD1. Per germline, CDR1 MNHEY and CDR2 SMNVEV (reference sequence). With V trimmed by 10 bases and J by 6 bases, 17 bases remained unmatched. CDR3 length: 17 residues. The DNA of the CDR3 is TGTGCCACCCAGAGGATTGTCGGGACAGGGGAGCCCGGGGAGCTGTTTTTT. Amino acids: CATQRIVGTGEPGELFF.

This clonotype came up many times. The chain recombines TRBV5-1 with TRBJ1-6; D ambiguous. The CDR3 is 14 amino acids. From germline, CDR1 is SGHRS and CDR2 YFSETQ. V lost 0 bases to trimming and J lost 7 bases, with 8 bases between them. The CDR3 is CASSLVGSNSPLHF. As DNA, the CDR3 is TGCGCCAGCAGCTTGGTGGGCAGCAATTCACCCCTCCACTTT.

As for this clonotype: Sequence at one end of the junction differs from germline and may be a read error. The chain couples TRBV5-1 to TRBJ2-3; TRBD2 matches 11 bases. The germline V gene has CDR1 SGHRS and CDR2 YFSETQ. The CDR3 spans 15 residues. The CDR3 DNA reads TGCGCCAGCAGCTGGGGGACTAGCGGCACAGATATGCAGTATTTT. Amino acids: CASSWGTSGTDMQYF.

This clonotype appeared many times. This chain connects TRBV5-4 to TRBJ2-1; D not resolved. The germline gives CDR1 SGHNT, CDR2 YYREEE (reference sequence). The CDR3 spans 15 residues. Trimming removed 4 bases at V and 1 base at J, with 12 bases between. The CDR3 sequence is CASSPDSPSYNEQFF. CDR3 coding DNA: TGTGCCAGCAGCCCAGACTCTCCGTCCTACAATGAGCAGTTCTTC.

Many counts were recorded for this clonotype. V is TRBV2 and J is TRBJ1-1; D unresolved. Germline V gives CDR1 SNHLY, CDR2 FYNNEI. Deletions cut 2 bases from V and 3 bases from J, with 4 bases between. CDR3 length: 12 amino acids. The CDR3 sequence is CASSERYTEAFF. The DNA of the CDR3 is TGTGCCAGCAGTGAACGATACACTGAAGCTTTCTTT.

This clonotype was counted only a few times. The junction departs from germline at one end; a sequencing error may be responsible. The chain couples TRBV7-9 to TRBJ2-2; D is undetermined. The CDR3 length is 11 residues. In germline, CDR1 is SEHNR, CDR2 FQNEAQ (reference sequence). CDR3 in amino acids: CATSNPGELFF. The CDR3 coding sequence is TGTGCCACCTCGAACCCCGGGGAGCTGTTTTTT.

This clonotype was recorded a few times. V and J are TRBV7-2 and TRBJ1-5, with D perhaps TRBD1 (6 bases). The CDR3 runs 15 residues. CDR1 and CDR2 from the germline V gene are SGHTA and FQGNSA. Trimming shortened V by 1 base and J by 6 bases, and 13 bases separated the two germline ends. CDR3 sequence: CASSLGPGVGQPQHF. CDR3 DNA: TGTGCCAGCAGCTTAGGTCCAGGGGTCGGTCAGCCCCAGCATTTT.

This clonotype was recorded a few times. This chain links TRBV19 with TRBJ2-1, with a weak D call TRBD2 (5 bases). The CDR3 sequence is 15 residues long. The V and J ends lost 4 bases and 0 bases respectively, with 10 bases between them. The germline V gene encodes CDR1 LNHDA and CDR2 SQIVND (reference sequence). The CDR3 DNA sequence: TGTGCCAGTAGTAATCCGGGGAGCTCCTACAATGAGCAGTTCTTC. Its translation is CASSNPGSSYNEQFF.